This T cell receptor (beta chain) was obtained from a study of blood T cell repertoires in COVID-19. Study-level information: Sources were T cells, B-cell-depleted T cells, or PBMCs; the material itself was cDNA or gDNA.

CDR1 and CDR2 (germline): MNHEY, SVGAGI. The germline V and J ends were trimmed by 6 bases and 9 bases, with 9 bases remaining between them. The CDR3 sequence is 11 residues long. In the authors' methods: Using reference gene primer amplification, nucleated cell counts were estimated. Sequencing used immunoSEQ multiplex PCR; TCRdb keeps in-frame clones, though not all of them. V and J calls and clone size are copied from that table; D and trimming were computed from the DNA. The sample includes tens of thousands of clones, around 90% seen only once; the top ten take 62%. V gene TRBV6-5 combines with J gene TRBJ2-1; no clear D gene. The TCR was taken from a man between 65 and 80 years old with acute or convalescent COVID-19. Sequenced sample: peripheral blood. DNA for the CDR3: TGTGCCAGCAGCGCTCGCGGTGAGCAGTTCTTC. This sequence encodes CASSARGEQFF.